Presented here are 23 T cell receptor beta chains from one specimen sequenced in a study of T cells in Graves' hyperthyroidism and ophthalmopathy. Using RNA transcripts as the source, TCR beta CDR3 regions were amplified. RT-PCR in the first round (using the HTBI primer set) targeted the TCR CDR3. One entry per CDR3 protein, called by TCRdb with MiXCR from the multiplex PCR reads. The data hold 600,000 to 700,000 distinct CDR3 sequences, with less than 45% observed a single time. Sequenced material: peripheral blood or thyroid tissue (not recorded which). These receptors were collected from an adult man with Graves' disease, either hyperthyroidism or ophthalmopathy (not recorded which).

The V call is TRBV6-1, the J call TRBJ1-6, with D tentatively TRBD1 (6 bases). The CDR3 covers 12 residues. Trimming cost V 7 bases and J 13 bases, with 14 bases left between them. The germline gives CDR1 MNHNS, CDR2 SASEGT. CDR3 nucleotide sequence: TGTGCCAGCACCCGGGACATCGGTCCCCTCCACTTT. This gives the protein CASTRDIGPLHF.

CDR3 in amino acids: CASSHITQETQYF. CDR3 sequence (DNA): TGTGCCAGCAGCCATATCACCCAAGAGACCCAGTACTTC. This chain connects TRBV2 to TRBJ2-5; D is undetermined. Germline V gene data show CDR1 as SNHLY and CDR2 as FYNNEI. V lost 6 bases and J 1 base, leaving 9 bases between the germline ends. This CDR3 is 13 amino acids long. Combining the CDR3 with reference TRBV2 and TRBJ2-5 gives the whole variable domain EPEVTQTPSHQVTQMGQEVILRCVPISNHLYFYWYRQILGQKVEFLVSFYNNEISEKSEIFDDQFSVERPDGSNFTLKIRSTKLEDSAMYFCASSHITQETQYFGPGTRLLVL.

The chain links TRBV5-1 to TRBJ1-2; D unclear. There are 13 residues in the CDR3. V lost 1 base and J 5 bases, leaving 9 bases between the germline ends. CDR1 is SGHRS and CDR2 is YFSETQ in the germline V gene. The CDR3 loop is CASSLNQAYGYTF. CDR3 in DNA: TGCGCCAGCAGCTTGAATCAGGCTTATGGCTACACCTTC.

V is TRBV7-9 and J is TRBJ2-7; 16 bases align to TRBD2. The V and J ends lost 5 bases and 4 bases, in that order; junction bases with no gene match: 8. The CDR3 extends over 17 amino acids. Germline V CDR1 and CDR2: SEHNR, FQNEAQ (reference sequence). CDR3 amino acids: CASSPAGLAGGPYEQYF. CDR3 nucleotide sequence: TGTGCCAGCAGCCCGGCGGGACTAGCGGGGGGGCCTTACGAGCAGTACTTC. The entire variable domain, with the rest obtained from reference TRBV7-9 and TRBJ2-7, is as follows: DTGVSQNPRHKITKRGQNVTFRCDPISEHNRLYWYRQTLGQGPEFLTYFQNEAQLEKSRLLSDRFSAERPKGSFSTLEIQRTEQGDSAMYLCASSPAGLAGGPYEQYFGPGTRLTVT.

This clonotype was recorded many times. The chain carries TRBV12-3 or TRBV12-4 and TRBJ1-1; D remains ambiguous. This CDR3 has 13 residues. Trimming took 8 bases from V and 0 from J, leaving 10 bases between them. The CDR3 reads CASRAGVNTEAFF. CDR3 bases: TGTGCCAGCCGGGCAGGAGTGAACACTGAAGCTTTCTTT.

This clonotype was counted ten times or more. V is TRBV12-3 or TRBV12-4 and J is TRBJ1-5; the D is unclear. CDR3 length: 12 residues. V lost 6 bases to trimming and J lost 4 bases, with 7 bases between them. CDR3 amino acids: CASSQGNQPQHF. The CDR3 DNA is TGTGCCAGCAGCCAAGGGAATCAGCCCCAGCATTTT.

The rearrangement joins TRBV2 to TRBJ2-7; 7 bases are a match to TRBD1. Germline values: CDR1 SNHLY, CDR2 FYNNEI. The CDR3 spans 14 residues. J was trimmed by 2 bases and V by 6 bases; bases with no gene match: 7. For the CDR3, the DNA is TGTGCCAGCAGCCGGGACAGATATACCTACGAGCAGTACTTC. Protein: CASSRDRYTYEQYF.

To note about this clonotype: The germline gene is not matched at one end of the junction; a read error may be the cause. The chain carries TRBV15 and TRBJ2-6; 8 bases are a match to TRBD1. CDR1 is LNHNV, CDR2 YYDKDF, per germline (reference sequence). The CDR3 loop spans 14 amino acids. CDR3 protein: CATSRVQGGNVLTF. As DNA, the CDR3 is TGTGCCACCAGCAGAGTACAGGGGGGCAACGTCCTGACTTTC.

Comment on this clonotype: Germline is not matched at one junction end, which may reflect a read error. The chain couples TRBV11-2 to TRBJ1-1; TRBD1 is a possible D gene (6 bases). CDR1 is SGHAT and CDR2 is FQNNGV in the germline V gene. The CDR3 consists of 15 residues. CDR3 DNA sequence: TGTGCCAGCTGCTTAGTCGGGGGGCGTAGCACTGAAGCTTTCTTT. This codes for CASCLVGGRSTEAFF.

The rearrangement joins TRBV12-3 or TRBV12-4 to TRBJ1-1, with 8 bases fitting TRBD1. The CDR3 is made up of 14 amino acids. With 2 bases clipped from V and 5 bases from J, the junction kept 4 bases outside the gene matches. CDR3 in DNA: TGTGCCAGCAGTTTATTCAGGGGGCATACTGAAGCTTTCTTT. As protein: CASSLFRGHTEAFF.

The chain joins TRBV6-5 to TRBJ1-5; D is perhaps TRBD1 (5 bases). Deletions cut 5 bases from V and 7 bases from J, with 15 bases between. Germline V gives CDR1 MNHEY, CDR2 SVGAGI. CDR3 length equals 14 residues. The CDR3, as DNA: TGTGCCAGCAGTCAGTCAGGGCGGTTGCAGCCCCAGCATTTT. Translation: CASSQSGRLQPQHF.

This clonotype has at least ten counts. The rearrangement links TRBV15 to TRBJ1-4; D is uncertain. The CDR3 is 16 amino acids. V lost 1 base to trimming and J lost 7 bases, with 16 bases between them. Germline assignment: CDR1 LNHNV and CDR2 YYDKDF (reference sequence). The CDR3 reads CATSRVPPQSGEKLFF. The CDR3 DNA reads TGTGCCACCAGCAGAGTCCCCCCCCAAAGTGGTGAAAAACTGTTTTTT.

The sample holds a few counts of this clonotype. This rearrangement joins TRBV4-2 to TRBJ2-5; 8 bases are a match to TRBD2. V was pared by 0 bases and J by 9 bases, with 9 bases of the junction left unmatched. The germline gives CDR1 LGHNA, CDR2 YNFKEQ. This CDR3 has 15 residues. DNA for the CDR3: TGTGCCAGCAGCCAAGAGGAAGCGGGGGCTACGTCCCAGTACTTC. Its translation: CASSQEEAGATSQYF.

The chain recombines TRBV7-6 with TRBJ1-1; 8 positions match TRBD1. Germline CDR1 SGHVS, CDR2 FNYEAQ. J gave up 10 bases and V 5 bases, and 15 bases lay outside the gene matches. The CDR3 length is 15 residues. In DNA, the CDR3 is TGTGCCAGCAGCCAGGACAGGGCCCCGGAGGGTGGAGCTTTCTTT. Residues: CASSQDRAPEGGAFF.

The chain couples TRBV2 to TRBJ1-5, with TRBD1 identical over 8 bases. V lost 3 bases, J lost 15 bases, and 7 bases stayed unmatched. The CDR3 contains 12 residues. CDR1 and CDR2 from the germline V gene are SNHLY and FYNNEI. The CDR3 region has the DNA TGTGCCAGCAGTGAGGGGGCGGGACAGGCGCATTTT. Protein product: CASSEGAGQAHF.

This clonotype was seen once. At one boundary the junction diverges from the germline segment, which might be a read error. V gene TRBV20-1 combines with J gene TRBJ2-7; TRBD2 agrees at 12 bases. CDR1 is DFQATT and CDR2 is SNEGSKA in the germline V gene (reference sequence). CDR3 length: 17 amino acids. CDR3 protein: CSARGPLAGGPSGELYF. DNA for the CDR3: TGCAGTGCTAGAGGTCCTCTAGCGGGAGGGCCTAGCGGGGAGCTGTACTTC.

This chain links TRBV9 with TRBJ2-7; D is uncertain. Per germline, CDR1 SGDLS and CDR2 YYNGEE. This CDR3 contains 10 residues. This CDR3 is CARDGHEQYF. CDR3 nucleotides: TGTGCTAGAGATGGCCACGAGCAGTACTTC.

This clonotype has more than one count but fewer than ten. Here the CDR3 DNA reads TGTGCCAGCAGCAAGGGGGGCACCATGAACACTGAAGCTTTCTTT. Translated, it gives CASSKGGTMNTEAFF. The rearrangement links TRBV7-2 to TRBJ1-1; maybe TRBD1 (6 bases). Trimming removed 5 bases from V and 0 bases from J, with 13 bases in between. The CDR3 covers 15 residues. Germline V gene data show CDR1 as SGHTA and CDR2 as FQGNSA. Based on the CDR3 plus reference TRBV7-2 and TRBJ1-1, the full variable domain is GAGVSQSPSNKVTEKGKDVELRCDPISGHTALYWYRQSLGQGLEFLIYFQGNSAPDKSGLPSDRFSAERTGGSVSTLTIQRTQQEDSAVYLCASSKGGTMNTEAFFGQGTRLTVV.

This clonotype was seen ten or more times. The chain combines TRBV27 with TRBJ1-6; D unclear. Deletions cut 6 bases from V and 11 bases from J, with 11 bases between. The germline V gene encodes CDR1 MNHEY and CDR2 SMNVEV (reference sequence). The CDR3 covers 12 residues. The CDR3 spells CASRSGSTPLHF. CDR3 DNA: TGTGCCAGCAGGTCGGGGTCGACACCCCTCCACTTT.

V is TRBV7-3 and J is TRBJ2-2; 8 nucleotides line up with TRBD1. The germline V gene has CDR1 SGHTA and CDR2 FQGTGA. The junction had 6 bases not matched to a gene; V was cut back by 10 bases and J by 5 bases. CDR3 length equals 13 residues. DNA for the CDR3: TGTGCCACCGGGACAGGTCTGACCGGGGAGCTGTTTTTT. This sequence encodes CATGTGLTGELFF.

This clonotype showed up just a few times. CDR3 residues: CASSLVRSVGRDEQYF. CDR3 DNA sequence: TGTGCCAGCAGCTTAGTTAGGTCAGTTGGACGCGACGAGCAGTACTTC. V usage is TRBV7-9 and J usage is TRBJ2-7; D is unclear. V lost 1 base, J lost 5 bases, and 18 bases lay in between. The germline CDR1 and CDR2 sequences are SEHNR and FQNEAQ (reference sequence). The CDR3 spans 16 residues.

This rearrangement joins TRBV7-3 to TRBJ1-2; possibly TRBD1 for D (6 bases). V lost 6 bases and J 7 bases, leaving 15 bases between the germline ends. The CDR3 runs 13 residues. Germline V gene data show CDR1 as SGHTA and CDR2 as FQGTGA. CDR3: CASSPQGQGGYTF. The CDR3 DNA reads TGTGCCAGCAGTCCCCAGGGGCAGGGTGGCTACACCTTC.

Turning to this clonotype: Compared with germline, one end of the junction differs, possibly owing to a read error. The chain joins TRBV29-1 to TRBJ2-7, with D possibly matching TRBD2 (6 bases). Germline values: CDR1 SQVTM, CDR2 ANQGSEA. The CDR3 length is 9 residues. This CDR3 is CSVKLQRDF. CDR3 nucleotide sequence: TGCAGCGTTAAACTACAGCGGGACTTC.